The present T cell receptor (beta chain) was sequenced within a study of T cell repertoires in cytomegalovirus infection. Germline CDR1 reads MGHRA; CDR2 reads YSYEKL. V lost 2 bases to trimming and J lost 2 bases, with 13 bases between them. This CDR3 region has 16 residues. A remark on this clonotype: Antigen unknown.

In TCRdb, the reads were re-called with MiXCR into one record per CDR3 protein. The profile shows approximately 1,000,000 distinct CDR3 sequences, around 31% of them singletons. This specimen was cultured CD8+ T cells from PBMCs, taken from culture after CMV antigen stimulation. The rearrangement links TRBV4-1 to TRBJ1-3; D perhaps matches TRBD1 (6 bases). The sequence was obtained from a human donor in good health (CMV status not recorded). Some clones in this sample may be carry-over from other donors' samples. The CDR3 sequence: CASSQRINRAGNTIYF. CDR3 in DNA: TGCGCCAGCAGCCAAAGGATTAACAGGGCTGGAAACACCATATATTTT.